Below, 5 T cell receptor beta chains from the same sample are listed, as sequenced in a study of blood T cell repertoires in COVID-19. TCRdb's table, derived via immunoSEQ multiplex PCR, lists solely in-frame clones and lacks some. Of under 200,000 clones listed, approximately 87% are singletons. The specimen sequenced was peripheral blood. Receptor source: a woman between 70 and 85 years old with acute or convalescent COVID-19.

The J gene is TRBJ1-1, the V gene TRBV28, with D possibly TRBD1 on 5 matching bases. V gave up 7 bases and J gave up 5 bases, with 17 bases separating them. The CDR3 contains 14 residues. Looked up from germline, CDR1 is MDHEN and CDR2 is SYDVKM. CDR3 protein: CASTQRRGGTEAFF. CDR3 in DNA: TGTGCCAGCACCCAAAGGAGGGGAGGAACTGAAGCTTTCTTT.

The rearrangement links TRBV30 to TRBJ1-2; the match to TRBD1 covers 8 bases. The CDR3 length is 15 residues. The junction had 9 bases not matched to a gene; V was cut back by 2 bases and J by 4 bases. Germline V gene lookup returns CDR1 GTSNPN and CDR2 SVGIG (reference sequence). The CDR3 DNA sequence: TGTGCCTGGAGTCCGACGGACAGGGAAGGCTATGGCTACACCTTC. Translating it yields CAWSPTDREGYGYTF.

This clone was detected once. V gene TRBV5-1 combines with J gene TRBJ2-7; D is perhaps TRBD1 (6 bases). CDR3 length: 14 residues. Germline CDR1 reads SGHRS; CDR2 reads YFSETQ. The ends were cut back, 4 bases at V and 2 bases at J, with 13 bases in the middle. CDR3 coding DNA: TGCGCCAGCAGCCCTCAGGGGAGAACCTACGAGCAGTACTTC. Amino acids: CASSPQGRTYEQYF.

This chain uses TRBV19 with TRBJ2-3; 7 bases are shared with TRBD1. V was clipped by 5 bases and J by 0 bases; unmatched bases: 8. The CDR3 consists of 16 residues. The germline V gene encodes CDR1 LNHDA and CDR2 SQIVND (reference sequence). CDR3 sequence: CASSGRDRASTDTQYF. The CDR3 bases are TGTGCCAGTAGTGGCCGGGACAGAGCTAGCACAGATACGCAGTATTTT.

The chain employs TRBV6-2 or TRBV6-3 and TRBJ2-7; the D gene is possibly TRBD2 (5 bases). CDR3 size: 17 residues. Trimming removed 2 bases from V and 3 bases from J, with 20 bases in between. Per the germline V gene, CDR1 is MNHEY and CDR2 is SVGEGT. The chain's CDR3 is CASSYNPRYEGYYEQYF. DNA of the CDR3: TGTGCCAGCAGTTACAACCCGAGATACGAGGGTTACTACGAGCAGTACTTC.